A single sample is the source of the 7 T cell receptor beta chains below, sequenced in a study of cytomegalovirus exposure and HLA in healthy donors. PCR was performed using 60 Vbeta and 13 Jbeta primers. Sequencing used immunoSEQ multiplex PCR; TCRdb keeps in-frame clones, though not all of them. The data contain some 150,000 clones, nearly 80% of them singletons. The sample was PBMCs. These TCRs come from a man aged 40-49 years in good health and CMV-seropositive.

This rearrangement joins TRBV4-2 to TRBJ2-1, with D perhaps TRBD2 (6 bases). V was trimmed by 2 bases and J by 4 bases, leaving 12 bases between them. The CDR3 is 15 amino acids. The germline gives CDR1 LGHNA, CDR2 YNFKEQ. CDR3 sequence reads: CASSQSAGSYNEQFF. Here the CDR3 DNA reads TGTGCCAGCAGCCAATCTGCGGGAAGTTACAATGAGCAGTTCTTC.

V is TRBV19 and J is TRBJ2-2, with D unresolved. V was pared by 7 bases and J by 6 bases, with 18 bases between. The CDR3 spans 15 residues. Germline V gives CDR1 LNHDA, CDR2 SQIVND (reference sequence). CDR3 in amino acids: CASTIGASTAGELFF. The CDR3 bases are TGTGCCAGTACCATAGGAGCTAGTACCGCCGGGGAGCTGTTTTTT.

This clone appeared a few times. The V call is TRBV7-9, the J call TRBJ2-3, with TRBD2 as a possible D gene (5 bases). The CDR3 has 17 residues. The V gene's germline CDR1 is SEHNR and CDR2 FQNEAQ (reference sequence). V was trimmed by 1 base and J by 2 bases, leaving 16 bases between them. CDR3 protein: CASSLGSGKRATDTQYF. CDR3 sequence (DNA): TGTGCCAGCAGCTTAGGAAGCGGAAAGAGGGCCACAGATACGCAGTATTTT.

The rearrangement joins TRBV7-3 to TRBJ2-2; TRBD2 matches 12 bases. Trimming took 2 bases from V and 7 from J; bases not matched to a gene: 5. Looked up from germline, CDR1 is SGHTA and CDR2 is FQGTGA. The CDR3 has 16 amino acids. DNA of the CDR3: TGTGCCAGCAGCTTACTAGCGGGAGGGCCGGGCGGGGAGCTGTTTTTT. This gives the protein CASSLLAGGPGGELFF.

This chain uses TRBV6-1 with TRBJ2-3; D perhaps matches TRBD2 (5 bases). The germline gives CDR1 MNHNS, CDR2 SASEGT. The CDR3 extends over 14 amino acids. Deletions cut 8 bases from V and 2 bases from J, with 14 bases between. The CDR3 coding sequence is TGTGCCAGCGCTATCGGGATAAACACAGATACGCAGTATTTT. This encodes CASAIGINTDTQYF.

The chain carries TRBV7-3 and TRBJ2-1; tentative D call: TRBD2 (6 bases). CDR1 is SGHTA, CDR2 FQGTGA, per germline. The V end lost 3 bases, the J end lost 9 bases, and 12 bases lay between the germline ends. This CDR3 comprises 13 residues. CDR3 amino acids: CASSFTKGGEQFF. Written as DNA, the CDR3 is TGTGCCAGCAGCTTTACCAAGGGAGGTGAGCAGTTCTTC.

This clone was seen more than once but under ten times. The chain employs TRBV19 and TRBJ1-2; 8 nucleotides line up with TRBD1. The CDR3 spans 16 residues. The germline CDR1 and CDR2 sequences are LNHDA and SQIVND (reference sequence). With 3 bases clipped from V and 5 bases from J, the junction kept 11 bases outside the gene matches. As DNA, the CDR3 is TGTGCCAGTAGTATTCCTCCTGGACAGGGACCATATGGCTACACCTTC. It translates to CASSIPPGQGPYGYTF. The full variable domain, its missing parts supplied by reference TRBV19 and TRBJ1-2, is DGGITQSPKYLFRKEGQNVTLSCEQNLNHDAMYWYRQDPGQGLRLIYYSQIVNDFQKGDIAEGYSVSREKKESFPLTVTSAQKNPTAFYLCASSIPPGQGPYGYTFGSGTRLTVV.